These 6 T cell receptor beta chains were all obtained from the same sample, sequenced in a study of beta chain features in type 1 diabetes (dated by TCRdb to the late 2010s). Libraries came from the immunoSEQ multiplex PCR assay. All of the isolated RNA was reverse transcribed with the High Capacity cDNA Reverse Transcription Kit, so expressed TCRB transcripts were sequenced. The clones in this table, taken by TCRdb from immuneACCESS, are in-frame only. Not every clone is retained; where verified, under half of the shortfall comes from an unresolved V gene, and the cause of the rest is unknown. This sample gives 350,000 to 450,000 clones in total; about 15% of them show up just once. Together, the top ten hold approximately 0.019% of the sample. Material for sequencing was naive CD4+ T cells from blood. The cell subset or site label, read with the paper, signifies: true naive CD4+ T cells. The receptors here all came from a woman between 18 and 29 years old in good health.

This clone was observed a few times. This chain joins TRBV15 and TRBJ2-3, with 7 bases matching TRBD2. Unmatched junction bases numbered 2, after V lost 1 base and J lost 4 bases. In germline, CDR1 is LNHNV, CDR2 YYDKDF (reference sequence). The CDR3 spans 14 residues. CDR3 loop: CATSRAGGADTQYF. DNA for the CDR3: TGTGCCACCAGCAGAGCGGGGGGAGCAGATACGCAGTATTTT.

The CDR3 DNA sequence: TGTGCCAGCAGCTCACAGGGGACTAGCGGGAGATACAATGAGCAGTTCTTC. Amino acids: CASSSQGTSGRYNEQFF. The chain recombines TRBV7-9 with TRBJ2-1; the match to TRBD2 covers 14 bases. The germline CDR1 and CDR2 sequences are SEHNR and FQNEAQ (reference sequence). The CDR3 contains 17 residues. V lost 4 bases, J lost 4 bases, and 6 bases stayed unmatched.

In this sample, this clone turned up a few times. J is TRBJ2-5 and V is TRBV19, with D tentatively TRBD2 (6 bases). Germline values: CDR1 LNHDA, CDR2 SQIVND (reference sequence). V lost 8 bases and J 2 bases, leaving 12 bases between the germline ends. The CDR3 covers 13 residues. The CDR3 region is CASAGTLQETQYF. The CDR3 nucleotides read TGTGCCAGTGCGGGGACGTTACAAGAGACCCAGTACTTC.

The chain uses TRBV10-3 and TRBJ2-3; D is ambiguous. Trimming took off 0 bases at V and 1 base at J, with 5 bases between the two ends. The CDR3 is made up of 14 amino acids. Looked up from germline, CDR1 is ENHRY and CDR2 is SYGVKD. CDR3 coding DNA: TGTGCCATCAGTGAGTCTAGTGGCACAGATACGCAGTATTTT. Protein sequence: CAISESSGTDTQYF.

The rearrangement uses TRBV28 and TRBJ1-5; D unclear. The CDR3 is 12 amino acids. V lost 4 bases and J 5 bases, leaving 6 bases between the germline ends. Germline CDR1 reads MDHEN; CDR2 reads SYDVKM. The CDR3 here is CASSSMYQPQHF. DNA for the CDR3: TGTGCCAGCAGTTCTATGTATCAGCCCCAGCATTTT.

The sample holds a few counts of this clone. This chain joins TRBV30 and TRBJ2-1; TRBD1 agrees at 10 bases. The ends lost 4 bases at V and 8 bases at J; junction bases unmatched: 14. From germline, CDR1 is GTSNPN and CDR2 SVGIG (reference sequence). The CDR3 is made up of 16 amino acids. CDR3 nucleotide sequence: TGTGCCTGGAAAGACAGGGGGCTTACGGGCTCGGATGAGCAGTTCTTC. Amino acids: CAWKDRGLTGSDEQFF.